Reported below is one T cell receptor beta chain. The target of this receptor is not known. No much larger clone exists at a distance of one base, and base qualities are not known. This sample was taken from a study of cytomegalovirus exposure and HLA in healthy donors (dated by TCRdb to 2017 to 2019). For the wider study: An earlier analysis of 550 to 700 of the donors reported about 250 Gb of sequence data and around 120 million unique TCR beta sequences from around 200 million T cells. An early release covering just under 650 HLA-typed donors comprised 250 to 350 gigabases of sequencing data and 65 million to 100 million unique TCR sequences. The genetic ancestry cluster associated with self-reported Caucasian donors included about 81% of the 398 genotyped donors. The aim of the study was to test whether cataloging public T cell receptors could identify signatures of past pathogen exposure. Using immunosequencing, the study profiled T cell repertoires from about 650 subjects and related those repertoires to cytomegalovirus serostatus. Along with the approximately 600-subject first cohort, a separate validation cohort of approximately 110 different subjects was used. High-throughput TCR immunosequencing, statistical association of individual TCRs with disease status, and machine learning were combined to predict cytomegalovirus infection status. A later analysis re-examined previously published TCR beta repertoires from more than 650 donors and added high-resolution HLA genotyping to investigate patterns of TCR occurrence. Rather than using new phenotypic data, the later analysis identified candidate immune exposures from TCR beta sequences and from how often those sequences occurred across donors. To decide whether each TCR beta V gene segment behaved as functional or pseudogenic, an earlier analysis of 587 of the donors relied on high-throughput TCR beta sequencing. Donor age, sex, ethnicity and CMV serostatus were collected together with the repertoire data. A later genetic analysis took genome-wide SNP genotypes for about 55% of the roughly 670 donors and used that subset as a discovery cohort. All discovery cohort repertoires had been generated using a single sequencing platform. HLA typing included class I and class II loci at four-digit resolution. Typing coverage varied by locus: roughly 620-630 donors for A, B, C, DRB1 and DQB1; approximately 500 for DQA1; around 570 for DPA1; 450 to 480 for DPB1. Because of strong linkage in the cohort, roughly 5 DR-DQ haplotypes were treated as single units for association and clustering. Across some 400 genotyped donors of the cohort, an average of approximately 240,000 unique TCR beta nucleotide sequences per donor were sequenced, and approximately 17% of those sequences were non-productive.

V lost 3 bases and J lost 6 bases; the stretch between them is 11 bases long. CDR1 is given as LGHNA and CDR2 as YNFKEQ, both from the germline V gene. Inclusive of the bounding cysteine and phenylalanine, the CDR3 is 14 residues long. CDR3 DNA only is kept here, 42 bases in frame from base 1. The cohort comprised around 690 healthy bone marrow donors. At the time of sampling, every cohort member was nominally healthy, though immune exposures that went unrecorded were likely present. The donor tested CMV seronegative and was one of the 352 seronegative cohort members. Each donor provided a peripheral blood sample, and peripheral blood mononuclear cells were used for TCR beta sequencing. Genomic DNA extraction from the blood cell samples was performed with the Qiagen DNeasy Blood Extraction Kit. Libraries were prepared through the immunoSEQ multiplex PCR assay. For the multiplex PCR, a mixture combining 60 forward primers for TCR Vbeta segments and 13 reverse primers for TCR Jbeta segments was used. The CDR3 region of rearranged TCR beta genes was amplified from genomic DNA with a multiplex PCR assay. Amplified TCR beta libraries were sequenced as 87-base-pair reads on the Illumina HiSeq System. As for the original processing: A later analysis tallied 75 million to 95 million unique TCR beta chains across the 610 or so repertoires, and some 12 million of those chains were shared by two or more donors. A nearest-neighbor algorithm error-corrected the raw reads and collapsed the reads into unique sequences, merging closely related sequences to remove PCR and sequencing errors. Alignment of CDR3 sequences to IMGT reference sequences was used to assign V, D and J gene segments. For a sequence to be retained, a match of at least six nucleotides was required to both a V gene segment and a J gene segment. Rearrangements were called productive when the CDR3 lacked stop codons and stayed in frame with V and J; all others were non-productive. Following IMGT convention, CDR3 was defined as the stretch from the second conserved V-encoded cysteine to the conserved J-encoded phenylalanine. The earlier analysis of fewer than 700 of the donors excluded sequences that lacked an unambiguous match to a single V gene segment. An earlier analysis of some 500 of the donors classified V segments as functional when productive rearrangements were above 56.7% and as segregating when the standard deviation between donors was above 5%. To diagnose cytomegalovirus status from the catalog of TCR beta chain sequences, a statistical classification framework was built. In a later analysis, V and J genes were assigned by comparing TCR nucleotide sequences against IMGT/GENE-DB human TR gene sequences. A later analysis assigned CDR3 sequences and most-parsimonious VDJ recombination scenarios with the TCRdist pipeline. In a later analysis, each TCR beta chain was defined by its CDR3 amino acid sequence together with its V-gene family, and reads without a unique V-gene family were excluded. In a later analysis, fewer than 600 highly shared, low-generation-probability nucleotide sequences were removed to address suspected cross-contamination and a sequencing artifact. For each public chain, a later analysis derived a clonal expansion index from normalized ranks of inferred template counts within each repertoire. In a later analysis, generation probabilities were computed with a VDJ recombination model fitted to out-of-frame rearrangements, and the resulting probabilities were checked against IGoR. Hypergeometric tests were used in a later analysis to score TCR-TCR, TCR-HLA and TCR-CMV co-occurrence, with a repertoire-size bias correction applied to the TCR pairs. To estimate false discovery rates, a later analysis permuted the HLA or CMV assignments 20 times. In a later analysis, co-occurring TCRs were grouped using DBSCAN, with TCRdist sequence similarity added in when clustering inside HLA-allele-positive subsets. Repertoires with fewer than 30,000 or more than 120,000 public chains, plus five repertoires with anomalous nucleotide sharing, were excluded from co-occurrence clustering. Drawn from immuneACCESS, this table holds only the in-frame rearrangements with V and J called that TCRdb kept. Clones are partly lost; checked studies trace under half to an unresolved V gene and leave the rest unexplained. For V, J and clone size, that table is used; D and trimming come from the DNA. This sample gives approximately 160,000 clones in total; 70% to 80% of them show up just once. 0.65% to 0.85% of the sample rests with the top ten.

General conclusions and limits of the study: Most CMV-associated TCR beta chains appeared to be HLA-restricted in a later analysis, and the HLA associations seemed to be driven largely by CMV exposure. According to a later analysis, parvovirus B19, influenza, CMV and Epstein-Barr virus appeared linked to several top co-occurrence clusters. According to the authors, the approach could potentially be generalized to other disease states and immunological phenotypes. A later genetic analysis associated a missense DCLRE1C variant with V-gene and J-gene trimming of TCR beta chains, and an independent cohort replicated the association. A further reported finding was that TCR beta sequences accurately predicted the HLA-A and HLA-B alleles for most subjects in the first cohort. In both the original and validation cohorts, the classifier was reported to diagnose cytomegalovirus status with high specificity and sensitivity. Across donors, most TCR sequences were observed very rarely, whereas some public TCRs were present in many individuals. According to a later genetic analysis, donors in an Asian-associated ancestry cluster had fewer N-insertions in productive TCRs than the roughly 660-donor mean. An earlier analysis of some 590 of the donors showed that most TCR beta V segments appeared in productive rearrangements either about 87% or about 30% of the time, which broadly matched IMGT annotations. The cohort was sequenced for TCR beta chains only, and without alpha or paired-chain data the features that could be detected were limited. Correlated functional status among segregating V segments might be attributable to linkage disequilibrium, but an unknown experimental factor could not be ruled out. Roughly uniform sequencing depth across donors was assumed in presence/absence analyses, although this assumption may not hold. A total of fewer than 200 TCR beta chains were listed by the study as associated with cytomegalovirus. In vitro tests confirmed that a few of the cytomegalovirus-associated TCR beta chains recognize cytomegalovirus antigens. According to a later analysis, TCR association rates differed among HLA loci, with DRB1 alleles showing the most associated TCRs and HLA-C alleles showing the fewest. A later analysis found that HLA-associated TCR beta chains were more clonally expanded and had lower generation probabilities than equally common non-associated chains. For the cohort, immune exposure information was limited to CMV serostatus. Because some donors lacked HLA typing at each locus, the association tests relied only on the typed subset. A group of highly shared sequence variants was considered likely to be a technical artifact of the sequencing pipeline. When HLA alleles, especially DR and DQ, strongly co-occurred, TCR associations were difficult to assign to individual alleles. At a false discovery rate of 0.05, a later analysis linked under 20,000 TCR beta sequences to specific HLA alleles. About 17 rarely observed V segments, including chromosome 9 orphons, were excluded from the earlier analysis of about 500 of the donors because counts were too low. Because the 87-base-pair reads could not distinguish some IMGT-functional V segments, including TRBV6-2 and TRBV6-3, those segments were excluded.

This chain joins TRBV4-2 to TRBJ2-2; a tentative D match to TRBD2 spans 5 bases. The specimen sequenced was PBMCs. This sequence originates from a female donor in good health and CMV-seronegative. The CDR3 amino acid sequence is: CASSQATSSGELFF. The nucleotides read TGTGCCAGCAGCCAGGCTACTAGTTCCGGGGAGCTGTTTTTT.